These T cell receptor beta chains were read from a single sample in a study of glioma-infiltrating T cells after dendritic cell vaccination. The protocol was immunoSEQ multiplex PCR, while the TCRdb copy is restricted to in-frame clones and leaves out a portion. In the table there are fewer than 85,000 clones, about 80% of which are singletons. The sequences come from blood, collected before dendritic cell vaccination. Receptors originate from a human donor with glioblastoma. Both conserved end residues are part of each CDR3. A D gene is named only where the DNA matches it firmly. Some rows mark clone size as missing; the rest say once, few, many or name a class of expanded clone.

>TRBV19|few|TRBJ1-2|TRBD1
CASTTDRGYGYTF
TGTGCCAGTACCACCGACAGGGGATATGGCTACACCTTC
>TRBV5-1|.|TRBJ2-5|.
CASSLGRAAETQYF
TGCGCCAGCAGCTTGGGCAGGGCGGCGGAGACCCAGTACTTC
>TRBV18|.|TRBJ2-1|TRBD1
CASSWQGAYNEQFF
TGTGCCAGCTCGTGGCAGGGGGCCTACAATGAGCAGTTCTTC
>TRBV7-9|.|TRBJ2-5|.
CASSAVEAGTQYF
TGTGCCAGCAGCGCGGTTGAGGCGGGGACCCAGTACTTC
>TRBV11-1|.|TRBJ1-2|.
CASSSVTTALGGYTF
TGTGCCAGCAGCTCAGTGACTACAGCCTTGGGAGGCTACACCTTC
>TRBV10-3|.|TRBJ1-5|.
CATHEGPGQPQHF
TGTGCCACCCACGAAGGCCCAGGGCAGCCCCAGCATTTT
>TRBV4-1|.|TRBJ1-1|.
CASSQIPGSITEAFF
TGCGCCAGCAGCCAGATCCCCGGGAGCATCACTGAAGCTTTCTTT
>TRBV5-1|.|TRBJ2-7|TRBD1
CASSLVETGGYEQYF
TGCGCCAGCAGCCTTGTTGAGACAGGGGGCTACGAGCAGTACTTC
>TRBV6-1|few|TRBJ2-5|.
CASSEGQFKETQYF
TGTGCCAGCAGTGAAGGACAGTTTAAAGAGACCCAGTACTTC
>TRBV18|.|TRBJ2-5|.
CASSPTRTLRETQYF
TGTGCCAGCTCACCGACTAGAACATTGCGAGAGACCCAGTACTTC
>TRBV10-3|.|TRBJ1-1|.
CAISDLQGGDAEAFF
TGTGCCATCAGTGATTTACAGGGTGGAGACGCTGAAGCTTTCTTT
>TRBV9|.|TRBJ2-1|TRBD2
CASGTSAAEQFF
TGTGCCAGCGGGACTAGCGCGGCTGAGCAGTTCTTC
>TRBV27|.|TRBJ2-1|.
CASSLRGISYNEQFF
TGTGCCAGCAGTTTAAGGGGTATATCCTACAATGAGCAGTTCTTC
>TRBV10-3|.|TRBJ1-5|TRBD1
CAISEGQGGQPQHF
TGTGCCATCAGTGAGGGGCAGGGGGGTCAGCCCCAGCATTTT
>TRBV5-6|.|TRBJ2-1|.
CASSEGLGSPQNEQFF
TGTGCCAGCAGCGAGGGACTGGGTTCCCCTCAGAATGAGCAGTTCTTC
>TRBV12-5|.|TRBJ1-2|TRBD1
CASGLFDGTGFYLYRDYGYTF
TGTGCTAGTGGTTTGTTCGACGGGACAGGGTTTTATTTATATCGGGACTATGGCTACACCTTC
>TRBV12-5|.|TRBJ1-2|TRBD1
CASGHGTGANYGYTF
TGTGCTAGTGGTCACGGGACAGGGGCTAACTATGGCTACACCTTC
>TRBV11-2|few|TRBJ2-1|.
CASSLGSGGNEQFF
TGTGCCAGCAGCTTAGGGTCCGGGGGCAATGAGCAGTTCTTC
>TRBV7-6|.|TRBJ2-5|TRBD2
CASSPGGGSQETQYF
TGTGCCAGCAGCCCGGGGGGGGGCAGCCAAGAGACCCAGTACTTC
>TRBV10-3|.|TRBJ2-1|TRBD2
CAITLAGGNEQFF
TGTGCCATCACCCTAGCGGGAGGCAATGAGCAGTTCTTC
>TRBV4-2|.|TRBJ2-3|.
CASSQDPSGRTDTQYF
TGTGCCAGCAGCCAAGACCCCAGCGGACGCACAGATACGCAGTATTTT
>TRBV29-1|.|TRBJ2-6|.
CSVAGQGSGANVLTF
TGCAGCGTAGCGGGCCAAGGCTCTGGGGCCAACGTCCTGACTTTC
>TRBV6-1|.|TRBJ1-6|.
CASSNSEWNSPLHF
TGTGCCAGCAGTAATAGCGAATGGAATTCACCCCTCCACTTT
>TRBV5-8|once|TRBJ1-4|.
CASTARPKIITDSLNEKLFF
TGTGCCAGCACCGCACGTCCCAAAATTATTACGGACAGCTTAAATGAAAAACTGTTTTTT
>TRBV2|.|TRBJ2-5|.
CACRPGVTALWETQYF
TGTGCCTGCAGGCCAGGGGTCACGGCGCTTTGGGAGACCCAGTACTTC
>TRBV27|once|TRBJ1-2|.
CASSRQINYGYTF
TGTGCCAGCAGTCGACAGATAAACTATGGCTACACCTTC
>TRBV5-8|once|TRBJ2-1|TRBD2
CASSLVRGKDNEQFF
TGTGCCAGCAGCTTGGTGCGGGGGAAGGACAATGAGCAGTTCTTC
>TRBV4-2|.|TRBJ2-2|TRBD1
CASSLSGTGVHTGELFF
TGTGCCAGCAGCCTATCCGGGACAGGGGTCCACACCGGGGAGCTGTTTTTT
>TRBV19|.|TRBJ1-5|.
CASSGTGGGNQPQHF
TGTGCCAGTAGTGGGACCGGGGGGGGCAATCAGCCCCAGCATTTT
>TRBV7-9|.|TRBJ1-5|.
CASSLGGLNNQPQHF
TGTGCCAGCAGCTTAGGGGGCTTAAACAATCAGCCCCAGCATTTT
>TRBV7-2|.|TRBJ1-5|.
CASSPGTGDQPQHF
TGTGCCAGCAGCCCAGGGACGGGGGATCAGCCCCAGCATTTT
>TRBV7-9|.|TRBJ1-1|.
CASSLPQTYTEAFF
TGTGCCAGCAGCTTACCCCAAACATACACTGAAGCTTTCTTT
>TRBV9|.|TRBJ2-2|TRBD1
CASSVDRGLNTGELFF
TGTGCCAGCAGCGTCGACAGGGGGCTTAACACCGGGGAGCTGTTTTTT
>TRBV7-7|.|TRBJ2-7|TRBD1
CASSPTGYEQYF
TGTGCCAGCAGCCCGACAGGGTACGAGCAGTACTTC
>TRBV5-7|.|TRBJ2-1|.
CASSLVYGGADIDNEQFF
TGTGCCAGCAGCTTGGTCTATGGCGGGGCCGACATTGACAATGAGCAGTTCTTC
>TRBV5-4|few|TRBJ2-3|.
CASSLMVSGPKADTQYF
TGTGCCAGCAGCTTGATGGTTAGCGGCCCCAAGGCAGATACGCAGTATTTT
>TRBV5-5|.|TRBJ2-7|TRBD2
CASSFGLAVEQYF
TGTGCCAGCAGCTTCGGACTAGCGGTCGAGCAGTACTTC
>TRBV6-1|.|TRBJ1-6|TRBD1
CASGQGRDSPLHF
TGTGCCAGTGGACAGGGTCGGGATTCACCCCTCCACTTT
>TRBV6-5|once|TRBJ1-5|.
CASGSLSNQPQHF
TGTGCCAGCGGTAGTTTAAGCAATCAGCCCCAGCATTTT
>TRBV4-1|.|TRBJ1-5|.
CASSRDISNQPQHF
TGCGCCAGCAGCCGGGACATTAGCAATCAGCCCCAGCATTTT
>TRBV30|.|TRBJ2-5|TRBD2
CAWGRATSGRGETQYF
TGTGCCTGGGGGAGGGCGACTAGCGGGAGAGGGGAGACCCAGTACTTC
>TRBV30|.|TRBJ1-4|TRBD1
CAWQGQPDEKLFF
TGTGCCTGGCAGGGACAGCCCGATGAAAAACTGTTTTTT
>TRBV27|.|TRBJ1-6|.
CASSLDAVSSYNSPLHF
TGTGCCAGCAGTTTAGATGCCGTTAGCTCCTATAATTCACCCCTCCACTTT
>TRBV4-1|once|TRBJ2-1|.
CASSQVTGARPTMVNNEQFF
TGCGCCAGCAGCCAGGTGACTGGCGCCCGTCCGACGATGGTTAACAATGAGCAGTTCTTC
>TRBV9|.|TRBJ2-2|.
CASSVGQLAGTGELFF
TGTGCCAGCAGCGTAGGGCAACTGGCGGGGACCGGGGAGCTGTTTTTT
>TRBV4-1|.|TRBJ2-1|TRBD2
CASSQDRGGLRQFF
TGCGCCAGCAGCCAAGATCGGGGGGGGCTACGGCAGTTCTTC
>TRBV6-5|.|TRBJ1-1|.
CASSYDSGPKNTEAFF
TGTGCCAGCAGTTACGATAGCGGACCTAAGAACACTGAAGCTTTCTTT
>TRBV29-1|.|TRBJ1-5|.
CSVEDRGYNQPQHF
TGCAGCGTTGAAGATCGGGGATACAATCAGCCCCAGCATTTT
>TRBV5-1|.|TRBJ1-1|.
CASSSTVNTEAFF
TGCGCCAGCAGCTCGACAGTGAACACTGAAGCTTTCTTT
>TRBV7-2|.|TRBJ2-7|TRBD2
CASSRGGEDEQYF
TGTGCCAGCAGTCGGGGGGGCGAAGACGAGCAGTACTTC
>TRBV29-1|.|TRBJ2-1|TRBD2
CSVEGLRTSGDYNEQFF
TGCAGCGTTGAAGGGCTGAGGACTAGCGGGGACTACAATGAGCAGTTCTTC